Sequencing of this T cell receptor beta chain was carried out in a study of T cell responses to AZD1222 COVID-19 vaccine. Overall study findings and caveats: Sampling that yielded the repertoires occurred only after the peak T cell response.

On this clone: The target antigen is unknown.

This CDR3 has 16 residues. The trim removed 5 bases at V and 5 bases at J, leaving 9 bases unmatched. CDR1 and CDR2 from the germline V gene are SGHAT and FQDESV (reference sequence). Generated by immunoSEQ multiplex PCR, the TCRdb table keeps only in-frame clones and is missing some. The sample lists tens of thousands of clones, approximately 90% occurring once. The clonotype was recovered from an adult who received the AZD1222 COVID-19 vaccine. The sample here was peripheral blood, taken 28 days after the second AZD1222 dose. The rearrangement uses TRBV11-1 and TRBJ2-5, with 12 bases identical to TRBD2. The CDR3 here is CASSPASGGAVETQYF. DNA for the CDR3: TGTGCCAGCAGCCCCGCTAGCGGGGGGGCGGTTGAGACCCAGTACTTC.